The 5 T cell receptor beta chains listed next were all sequenced from one sample in a study of shared clonotypes between healthy human individuals. Using immunoSEQ multiplex PCR, the repertoire was profiled, and TCRdb retains in-frame clones only, with some absent. The table records over 1.5 million clones, approximately 98% of them present only once. The specimen was naive CD4+ T cells sorted from blood. The subset denotes: CD45RA+ positively selected. These receptors were taken from a man between 25 and 39 years old in good health.

V usage is TRBV10-3 and J usage is TRBJ2-3; 9 nucleotides match TRBD2. Germline V gene data show CDR1 as ENHRY and CDR2 as SYGVKD. The CDR3 loop spans 15 amino acids. The V segment lost 2 bases and the J segment 4 bases; nucleotides outside the gene matches: 4. CDR3 sequence: CAISETGGRADTQYF. The CDR3 nucleotides read TGTGCCATCAGTGAGACCGGCGGGAGGGCAGATACGCAGTATTTT.

V and J are TRBV30 and TRBJ2-7; no reliable D call. Per germline, CDR1 GTSNPN and CDR2 SVGIG (reference sequence). CDR3 length: 12 residues. V dropped 3 bases and J dropped 0 bases, with 6 bases sitting between them. The CDR3 reads CAWRRISYEQYF. DNA for the CDR3: TGTGCCTGGAGAAGGATCTCCTACGAGCAGTACTTC.

V is TRBV9 and J is TRBJ2-5, with 8 bases fitting TRBD1. Germline V gene data show CDR1 as SGDLS and CDR2 as YYNGEE. V shed 4 bases and J 5 bases; nucleotides not matched to a gene: 10. The CDR3 is 15 residues long. The CDR3 DNA is TGTGCCAGCAGCTCGTCCTACAGGGGGGTTGAGACCCAGTACTTC. Translation: CASSSSYRGVETQYF.

The V call is TRBV5-5, the J call TRBJ2-1, with D hard to call. This CDR3 is 15 amino acids long. From germline, CDR1 is SGHKS and CDR2 YYEKEE (reference sequence). The V and J ends lost 0 bases and 4 bases respectively, with 11 bases between them. In nucleotides, the CDR3 is TGTGCCAGCAGCTTGGTACCGACCCATTACAATGAGCAGTTCTTC. Its protein product is CASSLVPTHYNEQFF.

This clone was found once. The V gene is TRBV9, the J gene TRBJ2-7; 10 bases match TRBD1. The CDR3 is 15 residues long. V gave up 4 bases and J gave up 2 bases; unmatched junction bases: 6. Germline CDR1 SGDLS, CDR2 YYNGEE. The CDR3 DNA reads as TGTGCCAGCAGCCCCCGGGACAGGGGAACCTACGAGCAGTACTTC. Translated: CASSPRDRGTYEQYF.